Below, 29 T cell receptor beta chains from the same sample are listed, as sequenced in a study of cytomegalovirus exposure and HLA in healthy donors. 60 Vbeta and 13 Jbeta primers were used in PCR. The assay was immunoSEQ multiplex PCR, and TCRdb's table has in-frame clones only and misses some. The sample shows some 200,000 clones, about four fifths of them seen only once. Sequencing was done on a sample of PBMCs. All receptors come from a woman in her 50s in good health and CMV-seropositive.

The rearrangement uses TRBV7-6 and TRBJ2-1, with 7 bases fitting TRBD2. Germline lookup yields CDR1 SGHVS and CDR2 FNYEAQ. The CDR3 totals 17 residues. With V trimmed by 1 base and J by 3 bases, 9 bases remained unmatched. CDR3 residues: CASSLGGSLADYNEQFF. The DNA for the CDR3 is TGTGCCAGCAGCTTAGGGGGTAGTCTAGCGGACTACAATGAGCAGTTCTTC.

The genes are TRBV7-9 and TRBJ1-1; tentatively, D is TRBD1 (5 bases). Germline assignment: CDR1 SEHNR and CDR2 FQNEAQ (reference sequence). The CDR3 runs to 14 residues. Between the trimmed V and J ends, which lost 5 bases and 4 bases, there was a span of 14 bases. The CDR3 nucleotides read TGTGCCAGCAGCCTGGGGGAGCGGGGCACTGAAGCTTTCTTT. This encodes CASSLGERGTEAFF.

Note on this clone: This sample also contains other DNA sequences that code for the same CDR3. The V call is TRBV2, the J call TRBJ2-3; TRBD1 might be the D (7 bases). The CDR3 has 15 residues. Trimming took off 4 bases at V and 0 bases at J, with 11 bases between the two ends. Per germline, CDR1 SNHLY and CDR2 FYNNEI. CDR3 in amino acids: CASSGGTASTDTQYF. The CDR3 region has the DNA TGTGCCAGCAGTGGCGGGACAGCTAGCACAGATACGCAGTATTTT.

The chain has TRBV28 and TRBJ1-2; the D is unclear. Germline values: CDR1 MDHEN, CDR2 SYDVKM. This CDR3 spans 14 amino acids. V was trimmed by 6 bases and J by 0 bases, leaving 11 bases between them. In DNA form, the CDR3 reads TGTGCCAGCAGCTCCCTCGGGACTAACTATGGCTACACCTTC. Translating it yields CASSSLGTNYGYTF.

The gene calls are TRBV25-1 and TRBJ2-5; 16 bases line up with TRBD2. The CDR3 loop spans 15 amino acids. Germline CDR1 MGHDK, CDR2 SYGVNS. V lost 3 bases, J lost 5 bases, and 0 bases stayed unmatched. The chain's CDR3 is CASSEGLAGGETQYF. The CDR3 region has the DNA TGTGCCAGCAGTGAGGGACTAGCGGGGGGGGAGACCCAGTACTTC.

V usage is TRBV5-1 and J usage is TRBJ2-7; TRBD2 matches 8 bases. The length of the CDR3 is 15 residues. Germline values: CDR1 SGHRS, CDR2 YFSETQ. Trimming removed 3 bases from V and 3 bases from J; junction bases left unmatched: 8. As DNA, the CDR3 is TGCGCCAGCAGCTCCGAAGCGGGGGCCTACTACGAGCAGTACTTC. Protein: CASSSEAGAYYEQYF.

The chain employs TRBV13 and TRBJ2-7, with 8 bases fitting TRBD2. V was pared by 2 bases and J by 4 bases, with 10 bases of the junction left unmatched. The germline V gene encodes CDR1 PRHDT and CDR2 FYEKMQ (reference sequence). This CDR3 is 16 amino acids long. CDR3 sequence reads: CASSLMGRGVRYEQYF. The CDR3, as DNA: TGTGCCAGCAGCTTAATGGGGCGGGGGGTTCGGTACGAGCAGTACTTC.

V and J are TRBV19 and TRBJ2-7; TRBD1 aligns across 10 bases. From germline, CDR1 is LNHDA and CDR2 SQIVND (reference sequence). V shed 5 bases and J 6 bases; nucleotides not matched to a gene: 4. This CDR3 region has 13 residues. The CDR3 region has the DNA TGTGCCAGTAGTCCTTGGGACAGGGGCGAGCAGTACTTC. Protein: CASSPWDRGEQYF.

The rearrangement links TRBV5-1 to TRBJ2-7, with a tentative D call TRBD1 (5 bases). Germline V gene sequence: CDR1 SGHRS, CDR2 YFSETQ. The ends were cut back, 4 bases at V and 3 bases at J, with 14 bases in the middle. This CDR3 contains 14 residues. The CDR3 DNA reads as TGCGCCAGCAGCCCCTACACAGGCGGCTACGAGCAGTACTTC. This codes for CASSPYTGGYEQYF.

This clone has a single count. The chain recombines TRBV7-9 with TRBJ1-5, with a tentative D call TRBD1 (5 bases). CDR3 size: 14 residues. Deletions cut 1 base from V and 6 bases from J, with 10 bases between. CDR1 is SEHNR, CDR2 FQNEAQ, per germline (reference sequence). The CDR3 spells CASSLGAQGQPQHF. CDR3 DNA: TGTGCCAGCAGCTTAGGCGCCCAGGGTCAGCCCCAGCATTTT. Using reference TRBV7-9 and TRBJ1-5 for the parts outside the CDR3, the full variable domain is DTGVSQNPRHKITKRGQNVTFRCDPISEHNRLYWYRQTLGQGPEFLTYFQNEAQLEKSRLLSDRFSAERPKGSFSTLEIQRTEQGDSAMYLCASSLGAQGQPQHFGDGTRLSIL.

This chain joins TRBV6-5 and TRBJ1-2; D is unclear. V lost 6 bases, J lost 7 bases, and 15 bases lay in between. The CDR3 is 13 residues long. Germline loops: CDR1 MNHEY, CDR2 SVGAGI. The CDR3 spells CASRGGGRSGYTF. The DNA for the CDR3 is TGTGCCAGCAGGGGAGGAGGAAGGTCTGGCTACACCTTC.

This rearrangement joins TRBV2 to TRBJ2-6; perhaps TRBD2 as D (5 bases). The length of the CDR3 is 16 residues. Trimming cost V 7 bases and J 0 bases, with 13 bases left between them. The germline CDR1 and CDR2 sequences are SNHLY and FYNNEI. The chain's CDR3 is CASKGRGDSGANVLTF. The CDR3, as DNA: TGTGCCAGCAAAGGGAGAGGAGACTCTGGGGCCAACGTCCTGACTTTC.

The chain uses TRBV23-1 and TRBJ2-1; TRBD1 matches 8 bases. TRBV23-1 is an ORF, and what it does is uncertain. V gave up 5 bases and J gave up 3 bases; unmatched junction bases: 6. The CDR3 loop spans 15 amino acids. The chain's CDR3 is CASSYRQGLYNEQFF. The DNA of the CDR3 is TGCGCCAGCAGTTATCGACAGGGGCTCTACAATGAGCAGTTCTTC.

The chain joins TRBV7-9 to TRBJ2-5; D not resolved. Germline V lookup: CDR1 SEHNR, CDR2 FQNEAQ (reference sequence). V lost 5 bases, J lost 5 bases, and 12 bases lay in between. The CDR3 consists of 13 residues. The DNA for the CDR3 is TGTGCCAGCAGCGGTTTCGCTGCGGAGACCCAGTACTTC. Translated: CASSGFAAETQYF.

The rearrangement uses TRBV19 and TRBJ1-2, with TRBD1 identical over 8 bases. Germline CDR1 is LNHDA and CDR2 is SQIVND (reference sequence). This CDR3 has 15 amino acids. Losses at the gene ends were 5 bases for V and 2 bases for J; bases not matched to a gene: 7. CDR3 sequence reads: CASSWAGQANYGYTF. The CDR3 region has the DNA TGTGCCAGTAGTTGGGCGGGACAGGCCAACTATGGCTACACCTTC.

This clone was observed a few times. The rearrangement joins TRBV30 to TRBJ1-1; D unclear. The CDR3 covers 14 residues. V lost 0 bases, J lost 0 bases, and 8 bases lay in between. Germline values: CDR1 GTSNPN, CDR2 SVGIG (reference sequence). The CDR3 region has the DNA TGTGCCTGGAGTGTCGGTGTGATGAACACTGAAGCTTTCTTT. As protein: CAWSVGVMNTEAFF.

The rearrangement links TRBV28 to TRBJ2-7; 11 bases align to TRBD2. Germline CDR1 and CDR2: MDHEN and SYDVKM. The CDR3 length is 16 residues. The junction had 10 bases not matched to a gene; V was cut back by 5 bases and J by 4 bases. For the CDR3, the DNA is TGTGCCAGCAGTCCTCCGGTGGGGACTAGCGGATACGAGCAGTACTTC. Protein product: CASSPPVGTSGYEQYF. The complete variable domain, with remaining parts taken from reference TRBV28 and TRBJ2-7, reads DVKVTQSSRYLVKRTGEKVFLECVQDMDHENMFWYRQDPGLGLRLIYFSYDVKMKEKGDIPEGYSVSREKKERFSLILESASTNQTSMYLCASSPPVGTSGYEQYFGPGTRLTVT.

The chain uses TRBV6-1 and TRBJ2-7, with D hard to call. Looked up from germline, CDR1 is MNHNS and CDR2 is SASEGT. The CDR3 consists of 15 residues. Trimming shortened V by 2 bases and J by 3 bases, and 14 bases separated the two germline ends. The CDR3 reads CASSESRREDYEQYF. The CDR3, as DNA: TGTGCCAGCAGTGAATCGAGGAGAGAGGACTACGAGCAGTACTTC.

This rearrangement joins TRBV19 to TRBJ2-7, with 8 bases lining up with TRBD1. V gave up 5 bases and J gave up 7 bases; unmatched junction bases: 16. This CDR3 is built from 16 residues. CDR1 is LNHDA and CDR2 is SQIVND in the germline V gene (reference sequence). The CDR3 nucleotides read TGTGCCAGTAGTCCTCTGACAGGGGCCCAAATTGGGGAGCAGTACTTC. This gives the protein CASSPLTGAQIGEQYF.

The chain uses TRBV25-1 and TRBJ1-5; 7 bases map to TRBD1. Germline assignment: CDR1 MGHDK and CDR2 SYGVNS. V shed 1 base and J 2 bases; nucleotides not matched to a gene: 11. The CDR3 extends over 18 amino acids. CDR3 sequence: CASSECTGGGRGNQPQHF. The DNA of the CDR3 is TGTGCCAGCAGTGAATGTACCGGAGGGGGCCGGGGCAATCAGCCCCAGCATTTT. Combining the CDR3 with reference TRBV25-1 and TRBJ1-5 gives the whole variable domain EADIYQTPRYLVIGTGKKITLECSQTMGHDKMYWYQQDPGMELHLIHYSYGVNSTEKGDLSSESTVSRIRTEHFPLTLESARPSHTSQYLCASSECTGGGRGNQPQHFGDGTRLSIL.

This clone was detected a few times. A single base is all that separates this from a far larger clone, so a read error is likely. The V call is TRBV11-1, the J call TRBJ2-1, with 11 bases identical to TRBD1. V lost 5 bases and J lost 6; bases outside the gene matches: 15. The CDR3 runs to 18 residues. CDR1 and CDR2 (germline): SGHAT, FQDESV (reference sequence). The CDR3 coding sequence is TGTGCCAGCAGCGTAGATGGCTGGTGGACAGGGGGCATCAATGAGCAGTTCTTC. As protein: CASSVDGWWTGGINEQFF.

This clone was seen more than once but under ten times. The chain couples TRBV5-4 to TRBJ1-1, with TRBD1 as a possible D gene (5 bases). The length of the CDR3 is 16 residues. CDR1 and CDR2 (germline): SGHNT, YYREEE (reference sequence). V was cut by 0 bases and J by 5 bases, with 17 bases left in between. The CDR3 DNA is TGTGCCAGCAGCTTGGGAGCAGGGATGAAGAGAACTGAAGCTTTCTTT. Translated, it gives CASSLGAGMKRTEAFF.

The chain recombines TRBV2 with TRBJ1-2; possibly TRBD1 for D (6 bases). This CDR3 has 12 amino acids. Trimming took off 6 bases at V and 5 bases at J, with 10 bases between the two ends. Germline loops: CDR1 SNHLY, CDR2 FYNNEI. Written as DNA, the CDR3 is TGTGCCAGCAGGCCAGGGGAGTATGGCTACACCTTC. This sequence encodes CASRPGEYGYTF.

The rearrangement links TRBV7-3 to TRBJ2-7, with a weak D call TRBD2 (6 bases). Germline CDR1 reads SGHTA; CDR2 reads FQGTGA. V was shortened by 0 bases and J by 5 bases, with 11 bases between the two germline ends. The CDR3 totals 14 residues. The CDR3 region is CASSLTGGRNEQYF. CDR3 bases: TGTGCCAGCAGCTTAACGGGGGGAAGGAACGAGCAGTACTTC. Full variable domain (outside the CDR3, taken from reference TRBV7-3 and TRBJ2-7): GAGVSQTPSNKVTEKGKYVELRCDPISGHTALYWYRQSLGQGPEFLIYFQGTGAADDSGLPNDRFFAVRPEGSVSTLKIQRTERGDSAVYLCASSLTGGRNEQYFGPGTRLTVT.

The CDR3: CASSPTVAADTGELFF. The CDR3 DNA reads TGTGCCAGCTCACCGACAGTGGCCGCGGACACCGGGGAGCTGTTTTTT. The J gene is TRBJ2-2, the V gene TRBV18, with D maybe TRBD1 (5 bases). Trimming stripped 3 bases from V and 3 bases from J, with 14 bases between. The germline V gene has CDR1 KGHSH and CDR2 LQKENI. This CDR3 is 16 amino acids long.

The chain couples TRBV5-1 to TRBJ2-3, with 9 bases identical to TRBD2. V was pared by 0 bases and J by 4 bases, with 12 bases of the junction left unmatched. The CDR3 length is 18 residues. Germline CDR1 SGHRS, CDR2 YFSETQ. CDR3: CASSLGVLVSGGSDTQYF. DNA for the CDR3: TGCGCCAGCAGCTTGGGGGTTCTGGTTAGCGGGGGTTCAGATACGCAGTATTTT.

The chain uses TRBV19 and TRBJ1-3; 8 nucleotides agree with TRBD1. Germline values: CDR1 LNHDA, CDR2 SQIVND (reference sequence). The CDR3 contains 16 residues. The trim removed 6 bases at V and 7 bases at J, leaving 14 bases unmatched. CDR3 in amino acids: CASSPGQGPHKNTIYF. CDR3 DNA sequence: TGTGCCAGTAGCCCTGGACAGGGCCCTCATAAGAACACCATATATTTT.

This chain joins TRBV30 and TRBJ1-5; no clear D gene. In germline, CDR1 is GTSNPN, CDR2 SVGIG (reference sequence). Deletions cut 2 bases from V and 4 bases from J, with 15 bases between. This CDR3 has 15 amino acids. In nucleotides, the CDR3 is TGTGCCTGGAGTCCTATCGGGGTAGGGAATCAGCCCCAGCATTTT. Translation: CAWSPIGVGNQPQHF.

The chain has TRBV6-1 and TRBJ1-2; 9 bases agree with TRBD1. CDR1 is MNHNS and CDR2 is SASEGT in the germline V gene. The CDR3 consists of 12 residues. The trim removed 7 bases at V and 13 bases at J, leaving 10 bases unmatched. CDR3 loop: CASNGGTGILTF. The DNA of the CDR3 is TGTGCCAGCAATGGGGGGACAGGGATTCTCACCTTC.